These 17 T cell receptor beta chains share one sample of origin, sequenced in a study of blood T cell repertoires in COVID-19. The repertoire was sequenced with immunoSEQ multiplex PCR; TCRdb's copy has only in-frame clones and lacks some. The data show a few hundred thousand clones, with roughly nine tenths seen just once and over 3.5% held by the top ten. Source material: peripheral blood. These receptor sequences come from a woman aged 60 to 75 with COVID-19, enrolled during active disease.

V usage is TRBV24-1 and J usage is TRBJ2-2; D is ambiguous. The CDR3 spans 15 residues. Germline CDR1 and CDR2: KGHDR and SFDVKD. V was shortened by 3 bases and J by 4 bases, with 11 bases between the two germline ends. The CDR3 nucleotides are TGTGCCACCAGTGATAGTCGACGGAGCACCGGGGAGCTGTTTTTT. Protein product: CATSDSRRSTGELFF.

The chain couples TRBV2 to TRBJ1-1; maybe TRBD1 (5 bases). V lost 4 bases, J lost 1 base, and 13 bases lay in between. Germline V gene sequence: CDR1 SNHLY, CDR2 FYNNEI. This CDR3 is built from 15 residues. This CDR3 is CASSVEGLSNTEAFF. CDR3 coding DNA: TGTGCCAGCAGTGTGGAGGGGCTCTCGAACACTGAAGCTTTCTTT.

This clone was recorded a few times. In the same sample, other DNA sequences code for this CDR3. The genes are TRBV3-1 (or the pseudogene TRBV3-2) and TRBJ2-1; D not certain. This CDR3 comprises 12 residues. Trimming removed 2 bases at V and 5 bases at J, with 4 bases between. CDR1 and CDR2 from the germline V gene are LGHDT and YNNKEL (reference sequence). CDR3 in DNA: TGTGCCAGCAGCCAAACGGACAATGAGCAGTTCTTC. This sequence encodes CASSQTDNEQFF.

The rearrangement uses TRBV5-5 and TRBJ2-2, with D possibly matching TRBD1 (6 bases). Germline values: CDR1 SGHKS, CDR2 YYEKEE (reference sequence). CDR3 length: 14 amino acids. Trimming removed 4 bases at V and 6 bases at J, with 13 bases between. The CDR3 loop is CASSPAGVAGELFF. In DNA, the CDR3 is TGTGCCAGCAGCCCGGCAGGGGTAGCCGGGGAGCTGTTTTTT.

The chain links TRBV5-4 to TRBJ1-2; D is unresolved. Per germline, CDR1 SGHNT and CDR2 YYREEE (reference sequence). The CDR3 length is 12 residues. V was shortened by 3 bases and J by 13 bases, with 16 bases between the two germline ends. The CDR3 sequence is CASSSRDISSTF. The CDR3 DNA reads TGTGCCAGCAGCTCCCGTGACATATCATCCACCTTC.

This chain uses TRBV7-2 with TRBJ2-1; tentatively, D is TRBD2 (7 bases). CDR1 is SGHTA, CDR2 FQGNSA, per germline. V lost 3 bases to trimming and J lost 3 bases, with 12 bases between them. This CDR3 spans 15 amino acids. The CDR3: CASSFGGPRYNEQFF. The CDR3 nucleotides read TGTGCCAGCAGCTTCGGGGGGCCCCGCTACAATGAGCAGTTCTTC.

The chain combines TRBV3-1 (or the pseudogene TRBV3-2) with TRBJ2-7; possibly TRBD2 for D (6 bases). CDR1 and CDR2 from the germline V gene are LGHDT and YNNKEL (reference sequence). The V and J ends lost 0 bases and 3 bases respectively, with 12 bases between them. The CDR3 length is 15 residues. The CDR3 loop is CASSQEASAFYEQYF. The CDR3 nucleotides are TGTGCCAGCAGCCAAGAAGCTAGCGCGTTCTACGAGCAGTACTTC.

This chain uses TRBV7-2 with TRBJ2-5; 10 bases are shared with TRBD2. The CDR3 runs to 15 residues. Per the germline V gene, CDR1 is SGHTA and CDR2 is FQGNSA. V gave up 4 bases and J gave up 4 bases; unmatched junction bases: 6. CDR3 DNA: TGTGCCAGCAGCTCTCAGCGGGGGGGCGGAGAGACCCAGTACTTC. Amino acids: CASSSQRGGGETQYF.

This chain joins TRBV6-5 and TRBJ2-7; 9 positions agree with TRBD1. This CDR3 has 14 residues. V was clipped by 11 bases and J by 4 bases; unmatched bases: 12. Germline CDR1 and CDR2: MNHEY and SVGAGI. CDR3 amino acids: CASLGTGMAYEQYF. For the CDR3, the DNA is TGTGCCTCGTTAGGGACAGGGATGGCGTACGAGCAGTACTTC.

The rearrangement uses TRBV19 and TRBJ1-4, with D unresolved. V was clipped by 5 bases and J by 3 bases, with 10 bases between them. Germline V gene data show CDR1 as LNHDA and CDR2 as SQIVND (reference sequence). This CDR3 is built from 14 residues. CDR3 sequence: CASSLRGSNEKLFF. The CDR3, as DNA: TGTGCCAGTAGTCTACGAGGGTCTAATGAAAAACTGTTTTTT.

The chain uses TRBV20-1 and TRBJ1-2; no reliable D call. Germline V gives CDR1 DFQATT, CDR2 SNEGSKA (reference sequence). This CDR3 contains 11 residues. V lost 1 base and J 7 bases, leaving 7 bases between the germline ends. CDR3 region: CSARVSVGYTF. For the CDR3, the DNA is TGCAGTGCTAGAGTTTCGGTTGGCTACACCTTC.

The chain carries TRBV29-1 and TRBJ1-1, with a tentative D call TRBD1 (5 bases). Per the germline V gene, CDR1 is SQVTM and CDR2 is ANQGSEA. Trimming pared 4 bases from V and 0 bases from J, leaving 9 bases between. This CDR3 spans 13 amino acids. The CDR3 is CSVGRQMNTEAFF. CDR3 nucleotide sequence: TGCAGCGTTGGTAGACAGATGAACACTGAAGCTTTCTTT.

This chain joins TRBV19 and TRBJ1-6; D possibly corresponds to TRBD1 (5 bases). This CDR3 contains 15 residues. Between the trimmed V and J ends, which lost 3 bases and 9 bases, there was a span of 15 bases. Germline V gene sequence: CDR1 LNHDA, CDR2 SQIVND (reference sequence). The CDR3 DNA sequence: TGTGCCAGTAGTATTAGGGGTACGATCGGTTCACCCCTCCACTTT. Protein: CASSIRGTIGSPLHF.

The chain carries TRBV7-9 and TRBJ1-5; 8 bases match TRBD1. V lost 3 bases to trimming and J lost 0 bases; unmatched junction nucleotides: 1. The CDR3 has 15 amino acids. Per germline, CDR1 SEHNR and CDR2 FQNEAQ (reference sequence). The CDR3 DNA reads as TGTGCCAGCAGCTTCACAGGGGGTAGCAATCAGCCCCAGCATTTT. This codes for CASSFTGGSNQPQHF.

V and J are TRBV28 and TRBJ1-5; possibly TRBD1 for D (5 bases). The V gene lost 5 bases and the J gene lost 4 bases, with 12 bases spanning the gap. The CDR3 is made up of 14 amino acids. CDR1 MDHEN and CDR2 SYDVKM come from the germline V gene. CDR3 sequence (DNA): TGTGCCAGCAGTGACGACAGTTATAATCAGCCCCAGCATTTT. Residues: CASSDDSYNQPQHF. The full variable domain, with the rest looked up from reference TRBV28 and TRBJ1-5, is DVKVTQSSRYLVKRTGEKVFLECVQDMDHENMFWYRQDPGLGLRLIYFSYDVKMKEKGDIPEGYSVSREKKERFSLILESASTNQTSMYLCASSDDSYNQPQHFGDGTRLSIL.

This chain links TRBV6-5 with TRBJ1-1; weak D call: TRBD1 (5 bases). Germline loops: CDR1 MNHEY, CDR2 SVGAGI. This CDR3 comprises 12 residues. V was shortened by 4 bases and J by 5 bases, with 8 bases between the two germline ends. The CDR3 sequence is CASSSRGTEAFF. The DNA for the CDR3 is TGTGCCAGCAGTTCCCGGGGGACTGAAGCTTTCTTT.

This clone came up once. The chain is built from TRBV5-6 and TRBJ1-5; D might be TRBD1 (6 bases). Trimming pared 2 bases from V and 3 bases from J, leaving 12 bases between. The CDR3 contains 15 residues. CDR1 is SGHDT, CDR2 YYEEEE, per germline. DNA for the CDR3: TGTGCCAGCAGCTTAAAAACAGGGTTCAATCAGCCCCAGCATTTT. This encodes CASSLKTGFNQPQHF.